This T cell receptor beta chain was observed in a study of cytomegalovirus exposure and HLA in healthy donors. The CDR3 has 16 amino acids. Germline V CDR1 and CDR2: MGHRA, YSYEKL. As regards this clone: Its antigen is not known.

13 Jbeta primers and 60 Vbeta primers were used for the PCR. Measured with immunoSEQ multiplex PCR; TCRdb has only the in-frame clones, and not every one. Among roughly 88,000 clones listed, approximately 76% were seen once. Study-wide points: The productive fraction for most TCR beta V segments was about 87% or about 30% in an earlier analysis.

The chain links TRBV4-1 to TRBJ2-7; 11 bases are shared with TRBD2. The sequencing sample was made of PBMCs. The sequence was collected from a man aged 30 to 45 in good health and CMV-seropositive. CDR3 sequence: CANSQKLAGDSYEQYV. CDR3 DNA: TGCGCCAACAGCCAAAAACTAGCGGGGGATTCCTACGAGCAGTACGTC.